Given below is one T cell receptor (beta chain) in context. The V end was cut by 1 base, the J end by 7 bases, with 11 bases between. CDR1 is SGHNT, CDR2 YENEEA, per germline. This CDR3 comprises 14 residues. The data are from a study of blood T cell repertoires in COVID-19. Study information: The study drew acute and convalescent COVID-19 samples from the United States, Italy and Spain. PBMCs, B-cell-depleted T cells, or T cells were the source of the cDNA or gDNA that made up the material.

Per the study methods: Estimation of nucleated cell counts relied on the amplification of reference gene primers. TCRdb's table, derived via immunoSEQ multiplex PCR, lists solely in-frame clones and lacks some. The DNA gave D and trimming, while V, J and clone size come from that table. The sample has around 290,000 clones, over 75% seen once. The sample taken for sequencing was peripheral blood. This sequence joins TRBV11-3 and TRBJ2-1; a possible D gene is TRBD2 (5 bases). This TCR derives from a woman in her fifties or sixties who had recovered from COVID-19. This CDR3 is CASSLAGLWNEQFF. The CDR3 DNA reads TGTGCCAGCAGCTTAGCGGGGTTGTGGAATGAGCAGTTCTTC. The full variable domain, rest sourced from reference TRBV11-3 and TRBJ2-1, is EAGVVQSPRYKIIEKKQPVAFWCNPISGHNTLYWYLQNLGQGPELLIRYENEEAVDDSQLPKDRFSAERLKGVDSTLKIQPAELGDSAVYLCASSLAGLWNEQFFGPGTRLTVL.